This entry lists 17 T cell receptor beta chains sequenced from one sample in a study of blood T cell repertoires in COVID-19. Only in-frame clones appear in the TCRdb table, and some are missing; sequencing was by immunoSEQ multiplex PCR. This table holds around 25,000 clones, around 87% found once. The sequencing sample was made of peripheral blood. The source of these receptors is a human donor with active COVID-19. The donor label of this sample is uncertain.

The chain uses TRBV6-5 and TRBJ1-2; D is unresolved. The CDR3 loop spans 15 amino acids. From germline, CDR1 is MNHEY and CDR2 SVGAGI. V lost 3 bases to trimming and J lost 2 bases, with 13 bases between them. The CDR3 coding sequence is TGTGCCAGCAGTTATCTAGGACTTCTCAACTATGGCTACACCTTC. Translating it yields CASSYLGLLNYGYTF.

The genes are TRBV20-1 and TRBJ1-5; a possible D gene is TRBD1 (5 bases). Trimming pared 3 bases from V and 5 bases from J, leaving 11 bases between. The CDR3 is 13 amino acids. Germline CDR1 is DFQATT and CDR2 is SNEGSKA (reference sequence). CDR3 bases: TGCAGTGCTAGTATCAGCAGGGATCAGCCCCAGCATTTT. Translation gives CSASISRDQPQHF.

The chain is built from TRBV29-1 and TRBJ2-1; the D gene is possibly TRBD1 (5 bases). The CDR3 is 16 amino acids. The V gene's germline CDR1 is SQVTM and CDR2 ANQGSEA. The V and J ends lost 5 bases and 8 bases respectively, with 25 bases between them. The CDR3 nucleotides are TGCAGCGTTTATCCTATGTCTTGGGGCCCCTCTGATGAGCAGTTCTTC. This translates into CSVYPMSWGPSDEQFF.

V is TRBV10-2 and J is TRBJ2-1; no clear D gene. Germline-derived CDR1 and CDR2 are WSHSY and SAAADI. With 4 bases removed from V and 7 bases from J, the gap between germline ends came to 20 bases. The CDR3 is 16 amino acids. This chain's CDR3 is CASSAYDIISGNEQFF. The CDR3 nucleotides are TGCGCCAGCAGTGCTTACGACATAATAAGTGGGAATGAGCAGTTCTTC.

The genes are TRBV5-1 and TRBJ2-1; TRBD2 matches at 9 bases. Trimming cost V 5 bases and J 6 bases; bases outside gene matches: 6. CDR1 and CDR2 (germline): SGHRS, YFSETQ. This CDR3 region has 14 residues. The DNA for the CDR3 is TGCGCCAGCAGTCCGGGACTAGCATCCAATGAGCAGTTCTTC. Translated, it gives CASSPGLASNEQFF.

The chain employs TRBV19 and TRBJ2-6, with a weak D call TRBD1 (5 bases). This CDR3 has 16 residues. V lost 7 bases to trimming and J lost 4 bases, with 17 bases between them. Germline V gene lookup returns CDR1 LNHDA and CDR2 SQIVND (reference sequence). The CDR3: CASTLGQGSGANVLTF. The CDR3 coding sequence is TGTGCCAGTACCTTGGGGCAGGGCTCCGGGGCCAACGTCCTGACTTTC.

The chain carries TRBV28 and TRBJ2-7; D might be TRBD2 (5 bases). Trimming left V 1 base short and J 5 bases short, with 18 bases between. CDR3 size: 16 residues. The germline V gene encodes CDR1 MDHEN and CDR2 SYDVKM. The CDR3 DNA follows: TGTGCCAGCAGTTTATCGACATCGGGGAAGTTCGACGAGCAGTACTTC. It is translated as CASSLSTSGKFDEQYF.

This clone was counted once. The V and J genes are TRBV2 and TRBJ2-5; 9 nucleotides line up with TRBD1. This CDR3 contains 17 residues. After removal of 8 bases from V and 6 bases from J, the junction contained 19 bases not matched to a gene. Germline CDR1 SNHLY, CDR2 FYNNEI. CDR3 region: CASGGTTGGLNEKTQYF. The DNA of the CDR3 is TGTGCCAGCGGGGGCACGACAGGGGGATTGAACGAAAAGACCCAGTACTTC. Based on the CDR3 plus reference TRBV2 and TRBJ2-5, the full variable domain is EPEVTQTPSHQVTQMGQEVILRCVPISNHLYFYWYRQILGQKVEFLVSFYNNEISEKSEIFDDQFSVERPDGSNFTLKIRSTKLEDSAMYFCASGGTTGGLNEKTQYFGPGTRLLVL.

This clone was picked up one time. The chain joins TRBV24-1 to TRBJ2-1; 10 bases agree with TRBD2. V lost 4 bases, J lost 6 bases, and 11 bases stayed unmatched. The CDR3 extends over 17 amino acids. Germline CDR1 is KGHDR and CDR2 is SFDVKD. The CDR3 reads CATSEGRTSGRFNEQFF. Here the CDR3 DNA reads TGTGCCACCAGTGAGGGGAGGACTAGCGGACGGTTCAATGAGCAGTTCTTC.

This clone is labeled medium-sized. The chain links TRBV10-2 to TRBJ2-3; 7 bases match TRBD1. This CDR3 spans 14 amino acids. V was clipped by 8 bases and J by 4 bases; unmatched bases: 9. Germline CDR1 and CDR2: WSHSY and SAAADI. CDR3 protein: CASRRQGISDTQYF. As DNA, the CDR3 is TGCGCCAGCCGGAGACAGGGTATCTCAGATACGCAGTATTTT.

The chain combines TRBV5-5 with TRBJ1-2, with D possibly being TRBD1 (6 bases). The CDR3 totals 13 residues. Trimming pared 0 bases from V and 7 bases from J, leaving 10 bases between. Germline-derived CDR1 and CDR2 are SGHKS and YYEKEE (reference sequence). CDR3 nucleotide sequence: TGTGCCAGCAGCTTGGCAGGGGTGTTTGGCTACACCTTC. It specifies CASSLAGVFGYTF.

This clone came up once. The genes are TRBV7-9 and TRBJ1-6, with 10 bases fitting TRBD1. V shed 6 bases and J 3 bases; nucleotides not matched to a gene: 8. CDR1 is SEHNR, CDR2 FQNEAQ, per germline (reference sequence). The CDR3 consists of 17 residues. The CDR3 DNA is TGTGCCAGCAGAGAGGGGACAGGGGCTCTCTATAATTCACCCCTCCACTTT. It translates to CASREGTGALYNSPLHF.

On this clone itself: A junction boundary mismatches the germline segment, possibly from a read error. The chain is built from TRBV4-3 and TRBJ2-5, with D possibly TRBD1 on 6 matching bases. CDR1 is LGHNA, CDR2 YSLEER, per germline. The CDR3 extends over 15 amino acids. CDR3 region: CVSSQDHGQQETQYF. CDR3 in DNA: TGCGTCAGCAGCCAAGATCATGGACAGCAAGAGACCCAGTACTTC.

The genes are TRBV7-9 and TRBJ2-3; the match to TRBD1 covers 7 bases. The V gene's germline CDR1 is SEHNR and CDR2 FQNEAQ (reference sequence). The junction had 4 bases not matched to a gene; V was cut back by 1 base and J by 6 bases. The length of the CDR3 is 14 residues. The CDR3 sequence is CASSLVQGKDTQYF. The CDR3, as DNA: TGTGCCAGCAGCTTAGTACAGGGGAAGGATACGCAGTATTTT.

The V gene is TRBV7-2, the J gene TRBJ2-5, with 8 bases that match TRBD1. Germline V gives CDR1 SGHTA, CDR2 FQGNSA. V was pared by 1 base and J by 5 bases, with 6 bases of the junction left unmatched. The CDR3 spans 15 residues. CDR3 loop: CASSLDRGNSETQYF. CDR3 coding DNA: TGTGCCAGCAGCTTAGACAGGGGGAATTCGGAGACCCAGTACTTC.

V usage is TRBV28 and J usage is TRBJ1-1, with TRBD1 as a possible D gene (6 bases). CDR1 and CDR2 from the germline V gene are MDHEN and SYDVKM. The CDR3 totals 15 residues. Trimming took off 5 bases at V and 0 bases at J, with 13 bases between the two ends. The CDR3 DNA reads as TGTGCCAGCAGTCCCCGGGGGGCAATGAACACTGAAGCTTTCTTT. Translated, it gives CASSPRGAMNTEAFF.

The rearrangement links TRBV6-5 to TRBJ2-7, with D tentatively TRBD2 (6 bases). The CDR3 spans 14 residues. The germline CDR1 and CDR2 sequences are MNHEY and SVGAGI. V was shortened by 5 bases and J by 0 bases, with 11 bases between the two germline ends. This CDR3 is CASSPGGTSYEQYF. CDR3 bases: TGTGCCAGCAGTCCCGGGGGAACCTCCTACGAGCAGTACTTC.